This T cell receptor beta chain appears in the sequencing data of a study of blood T cell repertoires in COVID-19 (dated by TCRdb to about 2020). Background for the entire study: The collaborator samples originated in the United States, Italy and Spain and spanned the acute and convalescent phases of COVID-19. Samples were obtained from the ongoing ImmuneRACE study (first 160 participants) and from over a thousand subjects provided by 6 global collaborators. HLA class I and class II types, where available, came from metadata supplied by the sample provider rather than from assay-based typing. Nearly every sample came with metadata listing a de-identified subject ID, COVID-19 status, age in years and sex. Deeply sampled blood TCRbeta repertoires from subjects exposed to, actively infected with, or recovered from COVID-19 were included in the dataset. The material from the prospective study consisted of cDNA or gDNA derived from T cells, B-cell-depleted T cells, or PBMCs. The repertoires were made available in a free public database intended to serve as a resource for research on the immune response to SARS-CoV-2.

This clone was recorded once. Its antigen is unknown. No quality values exist for individual bases; no much larger clone is one base distant. Each collaborating institution followed its own protocols to collect whole blood in K2EDTA tubes. For TCRbeta analysis, collaborators shipped samples as frozen whole blood, isolated PBMCs, or DNA extracted from either of those sample types. The CDR3, cysteine through phenylalanine, is 15 amino acids long. The CDR3 DNA has 45 bases and is translated from base 1. The V end gives up 5 bases and the J end 6 bases, leaving 5 bases in the junction not matched to a gene. CDR1 MNHNY and CDR2 SVGAGI were looked up in the germline V gene (reference sequence). TCRbeta CDR3 regions were amplified from genomic DNA by means of the immunoSEQ Assay, a bias-controlled multiplex PCR. Processing in the source paper ran as follows. The number of nucleated cells in each sample was estimated by amplification of reference gene primers within the assay. Sequence reads were collapsed and filtered to measure the absolute abundance of every unique TCRbeta CDR3 rearrangement. For each sample, productive Simpson clonality was calculated as the square root of Simpson's diversity index across productive rearrangements. TCRdb mirrors the immuneACCESS table, restricted to in-frame sequences. Some clones are absent from its copies; in checked studies, under half trace to an unresolved V gene, and the reason for the others is unknown. D and trimming were read from the DNA, whereas the V and J calls and clone size are those reported in that table. This sample lists over 120,000 clones; approximately 90% were detected once. The top ten clones comprise over 2.5% of the sample.

Results and caveats for the whole study, not just this receptor: How much clinical and demographic metadata was included differed by source and by participant, and the metadata was provided uncurated.

The sequence joins TRBV6-6 to TRBJ1-4, with 11 bases matching TRBD1. The clonotype comes from a man aged 60 to 75 with active or convalescent COVID-19. The sample taken for sequencing was peripheral blood. In nucleotide form, the sequence is TGTGCCAGCAGTCCCAGGACAGGGGGCGATGAAAAACTGTTTTTT. Its protein product is CASSPRTGGDEKLFF.